The sequence of this T cell receptor (beta chain) was determined in a study of identical twins (dated by TCRdb to the mid-2010s). Broadly, across the study: To test whether fetal clonotypes persist, the study used deep sequencing on TCR alpha and beta repertoires from monozygotic twins, unrelated adults of various ages, and cord blood. To rule out contamination, the twin experiments were replicated at different times with different library preparation protocols. General findings and caveats noted by the study authors: Conclusions relied on cross-sectional statistical analysis, since the same donors could not be followed over many years. Excess twin sharing in beta out-of-frame sequences was weaker because fewer shared sequences lowered the signal-to-noise ratio. Fewer insertions were carried by abundant cord blood beta clonotypes; a weaker similar trend was observed in young adult naive repertoires, while no such trend was observed in memory repertoires. Zero-insertion analyses could be partly confounded by invariant T cells such as MAIT and iNKT, though diverse VJ usage argued against such confounding for most clonotypes. Out-of-frame TCR alpha sharing in monozygotic twins was systematically underestimated by recombination models, whereas sharing between unrelated individuals was in agreement with the recombination models. Compared with coincidental sharing between unrelated individuals, an excess of low generation-probability sequences was observed among out-of-frame TCR alpha sequences shared between twins.

V lost 5 bases and J lost 2 bases, and the count of bases not matched to a germline gene is 9. The CDR3 goes from the cysteine to the valine over 15 residues. The DNA shown is the 45-base CDR3, in frame from base 1. The germline V gene yields SGHAT for CDR1 and FQNNGV for CDR2. Receptor libraries were prepared by 5' RACE. Sequencing was performed on an Illumina HiSeq 2000. A universal primer binding site was introduced by template switching, and a unique molecular identifier was present in the final cDNA, enabling accurate counting of TCR cDNA molecules. First-strand cDNA for TCR alpha and beta chains was synthesized from specific primers in the conserved constant-segment region. To control for contamination, each cDNA library was double barcoded with a SMART-Mk sample barcode plus Illumina barcodes. TruSeq adapter sequences and Illumina sample barcodes were added in two successive PCR steps. Sequencing of the TCR alpha and beta cDNA libraries was done on the Illumina HiSeq platform using custom primers. Concerning the study's data processing: MiGEC processed the raw reads to extract unique molecular identifiers, while MiXCR was used to determine the CDR3 positions. Recombination models were inferred per individual with the repgenHMM and IGoR tools using an EM algorithm. The tcR package in R was used for shared clonotype analysis, with sharing normalized by the product of cloneset sizes. Out-of-frame nonproductive sequences were analyzed to study raw recombination free of thymic and clonal selection effects. TCRdb ran its own pipeline on the public reads, namely fastp trimming at Q25 and MiXCR clone calling, and kept in-frame beta chains. Rows with one shared CDR3 protein collapse into an entry with the most common genes and DNA. The V and J calls follow TCRdb's processing rather than the paper's. The sample includes hundreds of thousands of distinct CDR3 sequences, with roughly 6.2% observed a single time. Together, the top ten hold 1.5% to 2% of the sample.

This clonotype was observed at least ten times. Which antigen it targets is not known. Base qualities are not at hand, and no much larger clone is one base apart. All donors were healthy Caucasians. The study also sequenced three unrelated non-twin adults: a male aged 18 to 29, a male aged 50 to 59 and a female aged 50 to 59. Miltenyi CD45RO+ enrichment and human naive T-cell isolation kits were used to isolate memory (CD45RO+) and naive T cells from PBMC. The material sequenced was naive T cells sorted from blood. The cell subset or site label, read with the paper, signifies: cells isolated with a human naive T-cell isolation kit. The chain was built from TRBV11-2 and TRBJ2-7; 7 junctional bases match TRBD2. The sequence derives from a man between 18 and 29 years old in good health. The CDR3 protein: CASSTASGGTYEQYV. The sequence in DNA is TGTGCCAGCAGCACCGCTAGCGGAGGCACCTACGAGCAGTACGTC.